This TCR beta chain was captured by sequencing in a study of T cells in women clearing cervical HPV infection. The table came from immunoSEQ multiplex PCR; TCRdb's copy has only in-frame clones and leaves some out. The listing records some 15,000 clones. Sequencing used blood buffy coat. The receptor was derived from a woman aged 18 to 75 with a cervical HPV16 infection that either progressed to CIN3+ or cleared (not recorded which).

Incomplete CDR3 DNA: TGTGCTAGTGGCGGGACAGTGAACACTGAA. This translates into CASGGTVNTE. The full-length CDR3 reads as CASGGTVNTEAFF. This chain links TRBV12-5 with TRBJ1-1; 7 bases are shared with TRBD1. The sequence runs out 3 residues before the end of the CDR3; the remainder is reconstructed from the germline J gene. The CDR3 totals 13 residues. CDR1 LGHNT and CDR2 FRNRAP come from the germline V gene. V shed 6 bases and J 0 bases; nucleotides not matched to a gene: 1.